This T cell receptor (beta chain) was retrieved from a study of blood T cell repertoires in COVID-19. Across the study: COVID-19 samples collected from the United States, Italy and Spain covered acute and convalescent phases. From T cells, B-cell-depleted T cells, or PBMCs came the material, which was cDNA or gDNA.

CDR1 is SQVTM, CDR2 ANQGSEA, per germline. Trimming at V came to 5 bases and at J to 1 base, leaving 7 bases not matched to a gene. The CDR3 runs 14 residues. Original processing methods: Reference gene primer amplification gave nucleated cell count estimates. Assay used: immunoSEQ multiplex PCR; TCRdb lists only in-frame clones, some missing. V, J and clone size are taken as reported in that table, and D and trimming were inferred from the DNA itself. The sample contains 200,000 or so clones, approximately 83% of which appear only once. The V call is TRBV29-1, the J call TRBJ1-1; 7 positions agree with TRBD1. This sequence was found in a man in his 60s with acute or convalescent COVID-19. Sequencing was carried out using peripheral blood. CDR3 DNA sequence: TGCAGCGTTTTAAAGGGACAGCAGAACACTGAAGCTTTCTTT. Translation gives CSVLKGQQNTEAFF. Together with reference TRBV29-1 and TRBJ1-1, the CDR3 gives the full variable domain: SAVISQKPSRDICQRGTSLTIQCQVDSQVTMMFWYRQQPGQSLTLIATANQGSEATYESGFVIDKFPISRPNLTFSTLTVSNMSPEDSSIYLCSVLKGQQNTEAFFGQGTRLTVV.